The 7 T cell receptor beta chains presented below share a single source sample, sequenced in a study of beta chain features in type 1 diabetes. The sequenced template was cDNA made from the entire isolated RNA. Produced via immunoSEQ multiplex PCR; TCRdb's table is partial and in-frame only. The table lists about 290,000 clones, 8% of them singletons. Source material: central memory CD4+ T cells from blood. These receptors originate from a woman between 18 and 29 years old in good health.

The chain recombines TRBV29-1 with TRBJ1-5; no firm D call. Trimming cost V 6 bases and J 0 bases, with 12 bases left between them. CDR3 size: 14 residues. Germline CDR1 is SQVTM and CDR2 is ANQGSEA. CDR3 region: CSVGGYNSNQPQHF. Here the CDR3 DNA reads TGCAGCGTCGGTGGGTATAATAGCAATCAGCCCCAGCATTTT.

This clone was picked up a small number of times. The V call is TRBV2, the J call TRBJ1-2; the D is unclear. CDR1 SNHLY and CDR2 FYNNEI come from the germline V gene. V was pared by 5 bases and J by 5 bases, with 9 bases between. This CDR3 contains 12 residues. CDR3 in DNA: TGTGCCAGCAGTCAGTCCTATTATGGCTACACCTTC. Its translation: CASSQSYYGYTF.

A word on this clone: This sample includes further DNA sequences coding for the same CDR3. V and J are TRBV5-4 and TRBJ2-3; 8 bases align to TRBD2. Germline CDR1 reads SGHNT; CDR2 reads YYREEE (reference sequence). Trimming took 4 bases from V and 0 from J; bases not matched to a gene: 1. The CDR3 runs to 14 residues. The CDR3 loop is CASSRGGSTDTQYF. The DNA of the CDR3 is TGTGCCAGCAGCCGGGGGGGCAGCACAGATACGCAGTATTTT.

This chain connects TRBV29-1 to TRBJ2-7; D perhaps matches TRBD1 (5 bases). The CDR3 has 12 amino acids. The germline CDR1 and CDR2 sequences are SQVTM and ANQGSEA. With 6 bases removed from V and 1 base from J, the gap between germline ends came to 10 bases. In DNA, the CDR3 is TGCAGCGTAACCAAGGGGTCCTACGAGCAGTACTTC. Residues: CSVTKGSYEQYF.

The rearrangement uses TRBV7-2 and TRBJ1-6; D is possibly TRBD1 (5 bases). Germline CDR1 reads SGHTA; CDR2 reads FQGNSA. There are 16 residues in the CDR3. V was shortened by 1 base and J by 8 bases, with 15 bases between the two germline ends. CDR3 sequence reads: CASSLEGHLTYSPLHF. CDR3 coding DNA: TGTGCCAGCAGCTTAGAAGGACACCTTACGTATTCACCCCTCCACTTT. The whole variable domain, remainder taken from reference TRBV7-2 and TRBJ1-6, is GAGVSQSPSNKVTEKGKDVELRCDPISGHTALYWYRQSLGQGLEFLIYFQGNSAPDKSGLPSDRFSAERTGGSVSTLTIQRTQQEDSAVYLCASSLEGHLTYSPLHFGNGTRLTVT.

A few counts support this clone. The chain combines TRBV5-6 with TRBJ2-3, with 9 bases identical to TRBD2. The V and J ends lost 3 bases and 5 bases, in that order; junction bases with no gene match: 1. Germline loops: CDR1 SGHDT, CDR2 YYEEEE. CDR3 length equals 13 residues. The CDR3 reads CASSWREGDTQYF. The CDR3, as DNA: TGTGCCAGCAGCTGGCGGGAGGGAGATACGCAGTATTTT.

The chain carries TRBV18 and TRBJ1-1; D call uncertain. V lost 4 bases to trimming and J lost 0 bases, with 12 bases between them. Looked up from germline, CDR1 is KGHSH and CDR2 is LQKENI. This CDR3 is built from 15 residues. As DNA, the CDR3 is TGTGCCAGCTCACAAGGATGGAGGATGAACACTGAAGCTTTCTTT. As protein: CASSQGWRMNTEAFF. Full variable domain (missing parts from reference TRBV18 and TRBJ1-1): NAGVMQNPRHLVRRRGQEARLRCSPMKGHSHVYWYRQLPEEGLKFMVYLQKENIIDESGMPKERFSAEFPKEGPSILRIQQVVRGDSAAYFCASSQGWRMNTEAFFGQGTRLTVV.